The 31 T cell receptor beta chains reported below all come from one sample, sequenced in a study of T-cell reconstitution after alpha-beta-depleted transplantation in children. Preparing the TCRbeta library involved the use of unique molecular identifiers. TCRdb reprocessed the PCR reads via MiXCR and lists one record per CDR3 protein. The sample records some 550,000 distinct CDR3 sequences, under 30% being singletons. The specimen comprised PBMCs, mostly from graft donor cells, sampled 360 days after TCRalphabeta/CD19-depleted stem cell transplant. The source is a boy in the first two years of life who had a stem cell transplant for acute myeloid leukemia, so the T cells may come from the graft donor.

The chain links TRBV5-1 to TRBJ1-1; no firm D call. The V gene lost 2 bases and the J gene lost 3 bases, with 14 bases spanning the gap. Germline V gives CDR1 SGHRS, CDR2 YFSETQ. This CDR3 has 15 residues. The CDR3 DNA reads TGCGCCAGCAGCTTCGACACCATGAGCGACACTGAAGCTTTCTTT. Translated, it gives CASSFDTMSDTEAFF.

This clonotype has a handful of counts. The chain joins TRBV12-3 or TRBV12-4 to TRBJ1-2; TRBD1 aligns across 9 bases. The CDR3 extends over 15 amino acids. V dropped 7 bases and J dropped 4; count of bases not matched to a gene: 10. CDR3: CASIDGDREGYGYTF. CDR3 bases: TGTGCCAGCATCGACGGGGACAGGGAGGGCTATGGCTACACCTTC.

This rearrangement joins TRBV7-6 to TRBJ2-1; D unresolved. The germline V gene has CDR1 SGHVS and CDR2 FNYEAQ. The CDR3 loop spans 15 amino acids. V was shortened by 3 bases and J by 0 bases, with 9 bases between the two germline ends. CDR3 coding DNA: TGTGCCAGCAGCTTCCGGCCAGTCTCCTACAATGAGCAGTTCTTC. This encodes CASSFRPVSYNEQFF.

Here the CDR3 DNA reads TGTGCCAGCAGTTTATTCGGCTATGGCTACACCTTC. This codes for CASSLFGYGYTF. The chain recombines TRBV12-3 or TRBV12-4 with TRBJ1-2; D unresolved. V was pared by 2 bases and J by 4 bases, with 5 bases between. The CDR3 loop spans 12 amino acids.

In this sample, this clonotype turned up a few times. The chain combines TRBV18 with TRBJ2-3, with a weak D call TRBD1 (5 bases). Trimming cost V 3 bases and J 6 bases, with 22 bases left between them. Germline CDR1 reads KGHSH; CDR2 reads LQKENI. The CDR3 is 17 residues long. The CDR3 nucleotides are TGTGCCAGCTCACCTTGGTCCGGGTCCGACAGACATGATACGCAGTATTTT. It is translated as CASSPWSGSDRHDTQYF.

The gene calls are TRBV7-9 and TRBJ2-1; 7 bases agree with TRBD2. Germline trimming cut 1 base from V and 8 bases from J; bases unmatched to any gene: 8. Germline CDR1 is SEHNR and CDR2 is FQNEAQ (reference sequence). The CDR3 extends over 15 amino acids. The CDR3 DNA sequence: TGTGCCAGCAGCTTAGAAGGGACTACCGGCGATGAGCAGTTCTTC. This gives the protein CASSLEGTTGDEQFF.

This clonotype occurred a few times. This chain connects TRBV12-3 or TRBV12-4 to TRBJ1-2; 8 bases agree with TRBD1. The CDR3 spans 12 residues. Unmatched junction bases numbered 3, after V lost 0 bases and J lost 12 bases. As DNA, the CDR3 is TGTGCCAGCAGTTTAGCGATGACAGGGGACACCTTC. It encodes CASSLAMTGDTF.

This clonotype was recorded many times. CDR3 amino acids: CSAPTKVGGGETQYF. In DNA, the CDR3 is TGCAGTGCTCCGACCAAGGTGGGGGGGGGAGAGACCCAGTACTTC. The chain links TRBV20-1 to TRBJ2-5; TRBD2 agrees at 7 bases. The V and J ends lost 5 bases and 4 bases, in that order; junction bases with no gene match: 13. The CDR3 covers 15 residues. Germline V gene lookup returns CDR1 DFQATT and CDR2 SNEGSKA (reference sequence).

This clonotype was detected many times. This sequence joins TRBV20-1 and TRBJ1-2, with TRBD1 as a possible D gene (5 bases). Trimming cost V 4 bases and J 5 bases, with 11 bases left between them. Germline loops: CDR1 DFQATT, CDR2 SNEGSKA (reference sequence). The CDR3 contains 12 residues. CDR3: CSAIDRLYGYTF. The CDR3, as DNA: TGCAGTGCTATCGACAGACTTTATGGCTACACCTTC.

The chain has TRBV10-3 and TRBJ1-4; no clear D. The CDR3 runs 13 residues. V was pared by 6 bases and J by 4 bases, with 9 bases between. The V gene's germline CDR1 is ENHRY and CDR2 SYGVKD. CDR3 amino acids: CAISRTGNEKLFF. In DNA, the CDR3 is TGTGCCATCAGCCGGACGGGTAATGAAAAACTGTTTTTT.

This clonotype was counted at least ten times. The chain links TRBV7-2 to TRBJ2-7, with D perhaps TRBD2 (6 bases). Germline CDR1 reads SGHTA; CDR2 reads FQGNSA. Between the trimmed V and J ends, which lost 0 bases and 7 bases, there was a span of 19 bases. The CDR3 has 16 residues. CDR3 protein: CASSLAIRDSIGEQYF. CDR3 sequence (DNA): TGTGCCAGCAGCTTAGCGATCAGGGACTCTATAGGGGAGCAGTACTTC.

This clonotype was picked up a small number of times. The V call is TRBV12-3 or TRBV12-4, the J call TRBJ2-7, with D possibly TRBD1 on 6 matching bases. The CDR3 has 13 amino acids. Between the trimmed V and J ends, which lost 4 bases and 3 bases, there was a span of 10 bases. The CDR3 sequence: CASSWGPYYEQYV. The CDR3 DNA reads as TGTGCCAGCAGTTGGGGGCCTTACTACGAGCAGTACGTC.

This clonotype was counted ten times or more. The chain carries TRBV7-2 and TRBJ2-3; D is unclear. The CDR3 length is 14 residues. Looked up from germline, CDR1 is SGHTA and CDR2 is FQGNSA. The V end was cut by 2 bases, the J end by 6 bases, with 12 bases between. The DNA of the CDR3 is TGTGCCAGCAGCTTAACCCCCGTGGGGGATACGCAGTATTTT. Residues: CASSLTPVGDTQYF.

The chain carries TRBV5-1 and TRBJ1-1; no clear D gene. Trimming shortened V by 7 bases and J by 1 base, and 5 bases separated the two germline ends. CDR1 and CDR2 from the germline V gene are SGHRS and YFSETQ. The length of the CDR3 is 11 residues. In nucleotides, the CDR3 is TGCGCCAGCGCAGAGAACACTGAAGCTTTCTTT. This translates into CASAENTEAFF.

In its sample, this clonotype was seen a few times. The V gene is TRBV7-8, the J gene TRBJ2-1; 10 nucleotides align to TRBD2. This CDR3 comprises 16 residues. Trimming removed 5 bases from V and 4 bases from J; junction bases left unmatched: 8. The V gene's germline CDR1 is SGHVS and CDR2 FQNEAQ. CDR3 bases: TGTGCCAGCAGCCCGTCACTAGCGGGGTTGTACAATGAGCAGTTCTTC. This encodes CASSPSLAGLYNEQFF.

The CDR3 nucleotides read TGTGCCAGCAGCTTGTCAGGGACCGGAAATCAGCCCCAGCATTTT. Amino acid sequence: CASSLSGTGNQPQHF. The chain employs TRBV5-6 and TRBJ1-5; D perhaps matches TRBD1 (5 bases). Germline V gene lookup returns CDR1 SGHDT and CDR2 YYEEEE. The CDR3 has 15 amino acids. Between the trimmed V and J ends, which lost 1 base and 4 bases, there was a span of 12 bases.

J is TRBJ2-5 and V is TRBV11-2; TRBD2 agrees at 10 bases. The germline V gene encodes CDR1 SGHAT and CDR2 FQNNGV. This CDR3 region has 16 residues. V lost 3 bases, J lost 5 bases, and 9 bases stayed unmatched. The CDR3 here is CASSLRGSGGEETQYF. CDR3 coding DNA: TGTGCCAGCAGCTTGCGTGGGAGCGGGGGGGAGGAGACCCAGTACTTC.

The genes are TRBV12-3 or TRBV12-4 and TRBJ2-5; D may be TRBD1 (6 bases). CDR3 length: 14 residues. V lost 6 bases and J lost 0, with 11 bases in between. CDR3 region: CASSYDRNQETQYF. As DNA, the CDR3 is TGTGCCAGCAGCTATGACAGGAACCAAGAGACCCAGTACTTC.

The chain employs TRBV6-1 and TRBJ2-3; no clear D. In germline, CDR1 is MNHNS, CDR2 SASEGT. V shed 7 bases and J shed 0 bases, with 11 bases lying between them. The length of the CDR3 is 14 residues. DNA of the CDR3: TGTGCCAGCACCCGAGGAGATAGCACAGATACGCAGTATTTT. It codes for CASTRGDSTDTQYF.

This clonotype was observed a few times. V usage is TRBV12-3 or TRBV12-4 and J usage is TRBJ2-7, with a weak D call TRBD1 (6 bases). V lost 6 bases and J 3 bases, leaving 15 bases between the germline ends. This CDR3 contains 14 residues. The CDR3 DNA follows: TGTGCCAGCAGCCCACAGGGAACTTTCTACGAGCAGTACTTC. It yields the protein CASSPQGTFYEQYF.

With regard to this clonotype: At one end, the junction sequence differs from germline, possibly due to a read error. The V and J genes are TRBV11-2 and TRBJ2-5; 8 bases are a match to TRBD1. The V gene's germline CDR1 is SGHAT and CDR2 FQNNGV. The CDR3 spans 15 residues. CDR3 in DNA: TGTGCCAGCTCCCCAACGGACAGGGTCTCGGAGACCCAGTGCTTC. Encoded protein: CASSPTDRVSETQCF.

This clonotype was detected many times. J is TRBJ2-3 and V is TRBV28; D gene uncertain. In germline, CDR1 is MDHEN, CDR2 SYDVKM. CDR3 length: 15 residues. The germline V and J ends were trimmed by 2 bases and 6 bases, with 15 bases remaining between them. The CDR3 sequence: CASSLGPLGSDTQYF. The DNA for the CDR3 is TGTGCCAGCAGTTTAGGCCCCCTGGGGTCTGATACGCAGTATTTT.

The V gene is TRBV18, the J gene TRBJ2-5; 7 bases map to TRBD2. V shed 4 bases, J shed 3 bases, and the junction held 8 bases outside the gene matches. The CDR3 spans 15 residues. The germline V gene has CDR1 KGHSH and CDR2 LQKENI. CDR3 protein: CASSLELAKEETQYF. In DNA, the CDR3 is TGTGCCAGCTCACTGGAACTAGCGAAGGAAGAGACCCAGTACTTC. The full variable domain, its missing parts supplied by reference TRBV18 and TRBJ2-5, is NAGVMQNPRHLVRRRGQEARLRCSPMKGHSHVYWYRQLPEEGLKFMVYLQKENIIDESGMPKERFSAEFPKEGPSILRIQQVVRGDSAAYFCASSLELAKEETQYFGPGTRLLVL.

The rearrangement uses TRBV25-1 and TRBJ2-7; D is undetermined. Germline-derived CDR1 and CDR2 are MGHDK and SYGVNS. V lost 4 bases and J lost 1, with 8 bases in between. This CDR3 is built from 13 residues. As DNA, the CDR3 is TGTGCCAGCAGTGCTAGGGTTTCCTACGAGCAGTACGTC. Translated: CASSARVSYEQYV.

This clonotype was observed a few times. J is TRBJ2-5 and V is TRBV20-1, with D perhaps being TRBD1 or TRBD2 (5 bases each). The germline V and J ends were trimmed by 1 base and 1 base, with 13 bases remaining between them. The CDR3 length is 15 residues. Germline lookup yields CDR1 DFQATT and CDR2 SNEGSKA (reference sequence). The CDR3 protein is CSARVGNGGQETQYF. DNA for the CDR3: TGCAGTGCTAGAGTTGGGAATGGGGGCCAAGAGACCCAGTACTTC.

This clonotype has a handful of counts. The J gene is TRBJ1-1, the V gene TRBV7-3, with TRBD1 matching over 8 bases. With V trimmed by 2 bases and J by 4 bases, 9 bases remained unmatched. Per germline, CDR1 SGHTA and CDR2 FQGTGA. There are 16 residues in the CDR3. DNA for the CDR3: TGTGCCAGCAGCTTATCACCCGGGACAGGAGGCACTGAAGCTTTCTTT. It is translated as CASSLSPGTGGTEAFF. The full variable domain, completed using reference TRBV7-3 and TRBJ1-1, is GAGVSQTPSNKVTEKGKYVELRCDPISGHTALYWYRQSLGQGPEFLIYFQGTGAADDSGLPNDRFFAVRPEGSVSTLKIQRTERGDSAVYLCASSLSPGTGGTEAFFGQGTRLTVV.

The chain combines TRBV24-1 with TRBJ2-1; unclear D gene. CDR1 and CDR2 (germline): KGHDR, SFDVKD. Trimming stripped 4 bases from V and 5 bases from J, with 17 bases between. CDR3 length: 16 amino acids. The CDR3, as DNA: TGTGCCACCAGTGACCAGACTCGTACTACAAACAATGAGCAGTTCTTC. Translation: CATSDQTRTTNNEQFF.

This clonotype was seen a few times. The V call is TRBV4-1, the J call TRBJ1-5, with D hard to call. The V gene lost 3 bases and the J gene lost 1 base, with 7 bases spanning the gap. This CDR3 has 14 amino acids. The germline gives CDR1 MGHRA, CDR2 YSYEKL. The CDR3 protein is CASSHLDSNQPQHF. The DNA of the CDR3 is TGCGCCAGCAGCCATCTCGACAGCAATCAGCCCCAGCATTTT.

The table lists this clonotype with many counts. In nucleotides, the CDR3 is TGTGCCACCAGCAGAGGGGGTCAGGAGCATGAAAAACTGTTTTTT. This encodes CATSRGGQEHEKLFF. The chain recombines TRBV15 with TRBJ1-4; D gene uncertain. This CDR3 region has 15 residues. The germline CDR1 and CDR2 sequences are LNHNV and YYDKDF (reference sequence). V lost 1 base to trimming and J lost 6 bases, with 12 bases between them. The full variable domain, with the rest looked up from reference TRBV15 and TRBJ1-4, is DAMVIQNPRYQVTQFGKPVTLSCSQTLNHNVMYWYQQKSSQAPKLLFHYYDKDFNNEADTPDNFQSRRPNTSFCFLDIRSPGLGDTAMYLCATSRGGQEHEKLFFGSGTQLSVL.

This clonotype turned up a few times. The V and J genes are TRBV5-5 and TRBJ2-1, with 12 bases that match TRBD2. The CDR3 totals 18 residues. The junction had 8 bases not matched to a gene; V was cut back by 4 bases and J by 0 bases. In germline, CDR1 is SGHKS, CDR2 YYEKEE (reference sequence). The CDR3 spells CASSRTSGGQISYNEQFF. The CDR3 DNA is TGTGCCAGCAGCAGAACTAGCGGGGGGCAAATCTCCTACAATGAGCAGTTCTTC.

The V call is TRBV7-9, the J call TRBJ2-6; D is unclear. The CDR3 is 17 residues long. From germline, CDR1 is SEHNR and CDR2 FQNEAQ (reference sequence). Between the trimmed V and J ends, which lost 4 bases and 5 bases, there was a span of 18 bases. CDR3 residues: CASSSSLGLNWANVLTF. CDR3 bases: TGTGCCAGCAGCTCAAGCCTGGGTCTTAACTGGGCCAACGTCCTGACTTTC. Together with reference TRBV7-9 and TRBJ2-6, the CDR3 gives the full variable domain: DTGVSQNPRHKITKRGQNVTFRCDPISEHNRLYWYRQTLGQGPEFLTYFQNEAQLEKSRLLSDRFSAERPKGSFSTLEIQRTEQGDSAMYLCASSSSLGLNWANVLTFGAGSRLTVL.